This T cell receptor beta chain was retrieved from a study of blood T cells in healthy people across ages. About this clonotype: Its specificity is not known.

PCR was performed a second time for about 7 to 11 cycles using a sample-barcoded 5' primer and a J-beta primer mix. TCRdb re-called the 5' RACE reads with MiXCR, one entry per CDR3 protein. The repertoire holds around 820,000 distinct CDR3 sequences, just under 25% seen once, with 3% to 4.5% in the top ten. The study, taken as a whole, reports: Total diversity from one million sequenced T cells was likely underestimated. Age advanced and TCR beta diversity per million T cells fell, roughly linearly. Naive T cell percentage by flow cytometry tracked strongly with beta diversity. Expanded clonotype changes were possibly confounded by unknown donor CMV status.

CDR1 is DFQATT and CDR2 is SNEGSKA in the germline V gene (reference sequence). The CDR3 has 14 residues. J gave up 7 bases and V 6 bases, and 14 bases lay outside the gene matches. This sample also belongs to another study, concerning T cells of mothers and their children.

The source of this sequence is a boy aged 5-17 years in good health. The specimen sequenced was blood. The rearrangement joins TRBV20-1 to TRBJ2-7; 8 bases match TRBD2. This CDR3 reads CSAAPGLEVREQYF. CDR3 nucleotides: TGCAGTGCAGCGCCGGGACTAGAGGTTCGGGAGCAGTACTTC.